This T cell receptor (beta chain) is drawn from a study of blood T cell repertoires in COVID-19. Study information: Collection of acute and convalescent COVID-19 samples took place in the United States, Italy and Spain. Sample material is recorded as cDNA or gDNA derived from T cells, B-cell-depleted T cells, or PBMCs.

V lost 6 bases, J lost 2 bases, and 3 bases stayed unmatched. This CDR3 comprises 14 residues. Germline lookup yields CDR1 SNHLY and CDR2 FYNNEI. Source study methods: Amplification with reference gene primers provided the estimates of nucleated cell counts. Only in-frame clones appear in the TCRdb table, and some are missing; sequencing was by immunoSEQ multiplex PCR. The V and J calls and clone size come from that table; D and trimming were worked out from the DNA. In the table there are about 160,000 clones, over 75% of which are singletons. The clonotype comes from a man aged 70 or older with acute or convalescent COVID-19. The V call is TRBV2, the J call TRBJ2-7; 11 bases map to TRBD2. The sequenced material came from peripheral blood. The DNA for the CDR3 is TGTGCCAGCAGGGTTAGCGGGGGGGCCTACGAGCAGTACTTC. This translates into CASRVSGGAYEQYF.